These T cell receptor beta chains were read from a single sample in a study of neurological immune-mediated disorders. In TCRdb, the 5' RACE reads were re-called with MiXCR into one record per CDR3 protein. The data contain roughly 18,000 distinct CDR3 sequences, under 35% of them singletons. What was sequenced was PBMCs. The receptors derive from a man in his fifties or sixties with HTLV-1-associated myelopathy (HAM/TSP). Both conserved end residues are part of each CDR3. The D gene is left open where the match is weak. Size values are once, few and many counts, or a class for expanded clones, and some rows have none.

j_call v_call d_call cdr3_length clone_size cdr3_nt cdr3_aa
TRBJ2-1 TRBV20-1 TRBD2 15 few TGCAGTGCTAGAGATCCGAACGGGGGGGACAATGAGCAGTTCTTC CSARDPNGGDNEQFF
TRBJ2-1 TRBV20-1 . 13 many TGCAGTGCTAGAGTGGGGGGATACAATGAGCAGTTCTTC CSARVGGYNEQFF
TRBJ2-3 TRBV29-1 TRBD2 15 many TGCAGCGTTGACAGAGGGAGCGGGGTTGGAGATACGCAGTATTTT CSVDRGSGVGDTQYF
TRBJ2-5 TRBV3-1 . 16 . TGTGCCAGCAGCCAAGATATCGGACACAGCCAAGAGACCCAGTACTTC CASSQDIGHSQETQYF
TRBJ2-2 TRBV29-1 . 12 medium-sized TGCAGCGTTGTAACAGAGGCCGGGGAGCTGTTTTTT CSVVTEAGELFF
TRBJ2-1 TRBV20-1 . 12 few TGCAGTGCTAGTGAAGGGGACAATGAGCAGTTCTTC CSASEGDNEQFF
TRBJ2-1 TRBV20-1 TRBD2 16 medium-sized TGCAGTGCCTTCGGGACTATACTTCCCTCCTACAATGAGCAGTTCTTC CSAFGTILPSYNEQFF
TRBJ2-3 TRBV9 TRBD2 17 medium-sized TGTGCCAGCAGCGTAGCTGGCCTAGCGGGGCCCACAGATACGCAGTATTTT CASSVAGLAGPTDTQYF
TRBJ1-3 TRBV6-5 . 16 . TGTGCCAGCAGTTACTCGTTTACAGACTCTGGAAACACCATATATTTT CASSYSFTDSGNTIYF
TRBJ1-2 TRBV6-5 . 17 many TGTGCCAGCAGCTACGGGACGGAGGGTCCAGCTAACTATGGCTACACCTTC CASSYGTEGPANYGYTF
TRBJ2-1 TRBV19 . 15 medium-sized TGTGCCAGTAGTATAGATCATGGACAACAGAATGAGCAGTTCTTC CASSIDHGQQNEQFF
TRBJ1-1 TRBV5-5 . 16 few TGTGCCAGCAGCTCCCGGGGGGGGCGGGTGAACACTGAAGCTTTCTTT CASSSRGGRVNTEAFF
TRBJ2-1 TRBV20-1 . 14 . TGCAGTGCTGACCGGGACACCGAGGACAATGAGCAGTTCTTC CSADRDTEDNEQFF
TRBJ2-5 TRBV20-1 TRBD2 14 once TGCAGTGCTAGATCCAGCGGGGGGGCGGAGACCCAGTACTTC CSARSSGGAETQYF
TRBJ1-2 TRBV20-1 . 12 . TGCAGTGCTCGACAGCATTACTATGGCTACACCTTC CSARQHYYGYTF
TRBJ2-7 TRBV20-1 . 13 once TGCAGTGCTTTCGGACGGAACTCCTACGAGCAGTACTTC CSAFGRNSYEQYF
TRBJ2-6 TRBV20-1 . 14 few TGCAGTGCTAGTCAACAGGCTGGGGCCAACGTCCTGACTTTC CSASQQAGANVLTF
TRBJ1-2 TRBV29-1 . 11 few TGCAGCGTTGGGCATTCTGATGGCTACACCTTC CSVGHSDGYTF
TRBJ2-7 TRBV9 . 12 . TGTGCCAGCAGCACCCGCTACGGCGAGCAGTACTTC CASSTRYGEQYF
TRBJ1-5 TRBV15 . 8 many TGTAGCAATCAGCCCCAGCATTTT CSNQPQHF
TRBJ1-1 TRBV29-1 TRBD1 10 few TGCAGCGACGACAGGGGGCGAGCTTTCTTT CSDDRGRAFF
TRBJ2-5 TRBV20-1 . 15 many TGCAGTGTAACTACCGCCCAGGGGAAGGGAGAGACCCAGTACTTC CSVTTAQGKGETQYF
TRBJ1-6 TRBV7-7 . 15 . TGTGCCAGCAGCCCATCTCTCGACGGAGGGTCACCCCTCCACTTT CASSPSLDGGSPLHF
TRBJ1-4 TRBV9 . 13 few TGTGCCAGCAGCGGGGACGGGCTGGGGAAACTGTTTTTT CASSGDGLGKLFF
TRBJ2-2 TRBV5-1 . 14 many TGCGCCAGCAGCCACCGGACCTTTACCGGGGAGCTGTTTTTT CASSHRTFTGELFF
TRBJ1-3 TRBV18 . 15 . TGTGCCAGCTCACCAGACAGATCCTCTGGAAACACCATATATTTT CASSPDRSSGNTIYF
TRBJ1-5 TRBV19 . 16 many TGTGCCAGTAGCCACGCCCCGGGGATAGCCGGGCAGCCCCAGCATTTT CASSHAPGIAGQPQHF
TRBJ1-5 TRBV27 . 15 . TGTGCCAGCAGTTTACGCGCGGCTAGCAATCAGCCCCAGCATTTT CASSLRAASNQPQHF
TRBJ2-7 TRBV6-4 . 12 . TGTGCCAGCAGAGCCCCTGCGGGGGAGCAGTACTTC CASRAPAGEQYF
TRBJ2-3 TRBV29-1 . 15 . TGCAGCGTTGAAGCCGCGGGGGCGGGCACAGATACGCAGTATTTT CSVEAAGAGTDTQYF
TRBJ2-4 TRBV12-3/TRBV12-4 TRBD2 18 . TGTGCCAGCAGTTTACGCCTAGCGGGGCTGGGGGCCAAAAACATTCAGTACTTC CASSLRLAGLGAKNIQYF
TRBJ2-7 TRBV7-9 TRBD1 13 medium-sized TGTGCCAGCCTCCCGGACAGGGGCTACGAGCAGTACTTC CASLPDRGYEQYF
TRBJ2-4 TRBV20-1 . 12 few TGCAGTGCCGAGACGGGCGGAAACATTCAGTACTTC CSAETGGNIQYF
TRBJ2-1 TRBV7-9 TRBD2 14 . TGTGCCAGCAGCCCTCAAGCGGGGTTCAATGAGCAGTTCTTC CASSPQAGFNEQFF
TRBJ1-1 TRBV6-5 . 15 few TGTGCCAGCAGGGGTGGACAGCTTTGGGACACTGAAGCTTTCTTT CASRGGQLWDTEAFF
TRBJ2-3 TRBV9 . 15 few TGTGCCAGCAGCGCTGGAGCGGTGAACACAGATACGCAGTATTTT CASSAGAVNTDTQYF
TRBJ2-2 TRBV5-1 TRBD2 17 . TGCGCCAGCAGCTTAAGACCGGGACTAGCGGACACCGGGGAGCTGTTTTTT CASSLRPGLADTGELFF
TRBJ2-7 TRBV5-1 . 15 . TGCGCCAGTTCCGCCAACCCCCTAAAAGTTTACGAGCAGTACTTC CASSANPLKVYEQYF
TRBJ2-1 TRBV29-1 . 11 . TGCAGCGTTGTACGCGCTAATGAGCAGTTCTTC CSVVRANEQFF
TRBJ2-2 TRBV3-1 . 14 medium-sized TGTGCCAGCAGCCTCGGAGGTATCCTCGGGGAGCTGTTTTTT CASSLGGILGELFF
TRBJ1-1 TRBV10-3 TRBD1 12 . TGTGCCATCAGTACAGGGGACACTGAAGCTTTCTTT CAISTGDTEAFF
TRBJ2-3 TRBV11-3 . 11 once TGTGCCAGCAGCTTAGATAAGGGCGCGTATTTT CASSLDKGAYF
TRBJ2-7 TRBV20-1 . 14 few TGCAGTGCTATAATTAGCTATCCCTCCTACGAGCAGTACTTC CSAIISYPSYEQYF
TRBJ2-1 TRBV11-2 TRBD2 17 medium-sized TGTGCCAGCAGCGGATTGGGGACTAGCGGTCTCTACAATGAGCAGTTCTTC CASSGLGTSGLYNEQFF
TRBJ2-7 TRBV7-2 . 21 many . CASSFYICSARGRALSYEQYF
TRBJ2-4 TRBV14 TRBD2 20 . TGTGCCAGCAGCCAAGATTTGTCCGGGACTAGCGGGGGAGCCAAAAACATTCAGTACTTC CASSQDLSGTSGGAKNIQYF
TRBJ1-6 TRBV27 . 15 medium-sized TGTGCCAGCAGTTTACAGAGCTCCTATAATTCACCCCTCCACTTT CASSLQSSYNSPLHF
TRBJ2-2 TRBV7-3 . 12 few TGTGCCAGCAGCCGCCGACTCGGGGAGCTGTTTTTT CASSRRLGELFF
TRBJ1-1 TRBV18 . 15 few TGTGCCAGCTCACCGGTCCTGATTGACTTGGATGAAGCTTTCTTT CASSPVLIDLDEAFF
TRBJ2-1 TRBV7-8 . 16 . TGTGCCAGCAGCCAGGGACCTCCGGTCTCCTACAATGAGCAGTTCTTC CASSQGPPVSYNEQFF
TRBJ2-1 TRBV14 . 11 . TGTGCCAGCAGCCAAACTAGTGAGCAGTTCTTC CASSQTSEQFF
TRBJ1-2 TRBV7-2 TRBD1 17 . TGTGCCAGCAGCCGCCGGGCGACAGGGGATATCAGGGATGGCTACACCTTC CASSRRATGDIRDGYTF
TRBJ2-2 TRBV20-1 TRBD1 17 . TGCAGTGCTAGAGATTCCCGGACAGGGGGCTTAGCCGGGGAGCTGTTTTTT CSARDSRTGGLAGELFF
TRBJ2-1 TRBV24-1 . 11 . TGTGCCACCAGTGATGATAGCCTGAAGTTCTTC CATSDDSLKFF
TRBJ2-2 TRBV5-1 . 16 . TGCGCCAGCAGACCTCGAGGCTTCTTGAACACCGGGGAGCTGTTTTTT CASRPRGFLNTGELFF